These 16 T cell receptor beta chains came from one sample sequenced in a study of identical twins. TCRdb re-analysed the 5' RACE reads in MiXCR, keeping a single row per CDR3 protein. The table has some 500,000 distinct CDR3 sequences, 7.5% to 10% seen once. In addition, the sample was reused for a study of yellow fever vaccine responses in identical twins.

The sample comprised PBMCs. The source of these receptors is a woman aged 18-30 years in good health.

This chain joins TRBV5-1 and TRBJ2-1; D assignment may be TRBD1 or TRBD2 (6 bases each). V was trimmed by 0 bases and J by 4 bases, leaving 17 bases between them. Germline lookup yields CDR1 SGHRS and CDR2 YFSETQ. The CDR3 length is 17 residues. CDR3 loop: CASSLGDWDISYNEQFF. CDR3 bases: TGCGCCAGCAGCTTGGGGGACTGGGACATTAGTTACAATGAGCAGTTCTTC.

This clonotype appeared a few times. This rearrangement joins TRBV6-2 or TRBV6-3 to TRBJ2-3, with D maybe TRBD1 (6 bases). The CDR3 runs 14 residues. V dropped 6 bases and J dropped 5 bases, with 15 bases sitting between them. Germline V gene lookup returns CDR1 MNHEY and CDR2 SVGEGT. CDR3 loop: CASSRDRIQDTQYF. Written as DNA, the CDR3 is TGTGCCAGCAGCCGCGACAGGATTCAAGATACGCAGTATTTT.

This clonotype was seen more than once but under ten times. This chain's CDR3 is CASSLYSGKNEQYF. The CDR3 nucleotides are TGCGCCAGCAGCTTGTATTCAGGGAAAAACGAGCAGTACTTC. V and J are TRBV5-1 and TRBJ2-7, with TRBD1 as a possible D gene (5 bases). Germline values: CDR1 SGHRS, CDR2 YFSETQ. The V and J ends lost 1 base and 5 bases respectively, with 13 bases between them. The CDR3 length is 14 residues.

CDR3: CSAWVRGGYGYTF. CDR3 sequence (DNA): TGCAGTGCCTGGGTCCGGGGTGGATATGGCTACACCTTC. The chain combines TRBV20-1 with TRBJ1-2; D unclear. Germline CDR1 is DFQATT and CDR2 is SNEGSKA (reference sequence). The CDR3 spans 13 residues. Between the trimmed V and J ends, which lost 6 bases and 5 bases, there was a span of 16 bases.

V and J are TRBV7-9 and TRBJ1-2; D gene unclear. This CDR3 has 12 amino acids. V was trimmed by 2 bases and J by 5 bases, leaving 6 bases between them. CDR1 is SEHNR, CDR2 FQNEAQ, per germline (reference sequence). CDR3 sequence (DNA): TGTGCCAGCAGCTTAAATGATTATGGCTACACCTTC. This gives the protein CASSLNDYGYTF.

The chain carries TRBV5-4 and TRBJ2-7; 13 nucleotides align to TRBD2. The junction had 17 bases not matched to a gene; V was cut back by 5 bases and J by 3 bases. This CDR3 comprises 19 residues. Germline CDR1 reads SGHNT; CDR2 reads YYREEE (reference sequence). In DNA, the CDR3 is TGTGCCAGCAGTATGGCTGGACTAGCGGGAGTTCGTTACCTCTACGAGCAGTACTTC. Protein sequence: CASSMAGLAGVRYLYEQYF.

The chain employs TRBV5-1 and TRBJ2-3; 13 nucleotides line up with TRBD2. J lost 2 bases, V lost 3 bases, and 3 bases had no gene match. Germline CDR1 and CDR2: SGHRS and YFSETQ. The CDR3 covers 16 residues. The CDR3 is CASSYGTSGATDTQYF. DNA for the CDR3: TGCGCCAGCAGCTACGGGACTAGCGGGGCCACAGATACGCAGTATTTT.

The rearrangement joins TRBV28 to TRBJ2-7; 8 nucleotides line up with TRBD1. The ends lost 2 bases at V and 0 bases at J; junction bases unmatched: 6. The CDR3 has 16 amino acids. Germline V lookup: CDR1 MDHEN, CDR2 SYDVKM. The CDR3 region is CASSLKAGGFSYEQYF. DNA for the CDR3: TGTGCCAGCAGTTTAAAGGCAGGGGGCTTCTCCTACGAGCAGTACTTC.

The chain has TRBV19 and TRBJ2-2; D gene unclear. Germline lookup yields CDR1 LNHDA and CDR2 SQIVND (reference sequence). V gave up 6 bases and J gave up 7 bases, with 15 bases separating them. The CDR3 has 14 amino acids. This CDR3 reads CASSIGRVNGELFF. The DNA of the CDR3 is TGTGCCAGTAGCATCGGTAGAGTGAACGGGGAGCTGTTTTTT.

The table lists this clonotype with many counts. V is TRBV28 and J is TRBJ2-5; 8 positions agree with TRBD2. The CDR3 extends over 13 amino acids. Looked up from germline, CDR1 is MDHEN and CDR2 is SYDVKM. J was trimmed by 4 bases and V by 7 bases; bases with no gene match: 5. The CDR3 spells CASNAGGLETQYF. CDR3 coding DNA: TGTGCCAGCAACGCGGGAGGACTAGAGACCCAGTACTTC.

The gene calls are TRBV24-1 and TRBJ2-1; 8 bases are a match to TRBD1. The V segment lost 3 bases and the J segment 4 bases; nucleotides outside the gene matches: 10. The CDR3 consists of 17 residues. Per the germline V gene, CDR1 is KGHDR and CDR2 is SFDVKD. Here the CDR3 DNA reads TGTGCCACCAGTGATCCTACAGGGACAGGTGGGTACAATGAGCAGTTCTTC. Amino acids: CATSDPTGTGGYNEQFF.

The chain carries TRBV7-9 and TRBJ2-1; tentative D call: TRBD1 (6 bases). The CDR3 totals 15 residues. Germline V gene data show CDR1 as SEHNR and CDR2 as FQNEAQ (reference sequence). Trimming removed 5 bases from V and 7 bases from J, with 18 bases in between. CDR3 DNA sequence: TGTGCCAGCAGCCCACTTGCGTCGCAGGGGAATGAGCAGTTCTTC. Protein sequence: CASSPLASQGNEQFF.

There are a few counts of this clonotype. The CDR3 here is CASSLVQGRADTQYF. For the CDR3, the DNA is TGTGCCAGCAGCTTAGTACAGGGGAGGGCAGATACGCAGTATTTT. The chain joins TRBV7-2 to TRBJ2-3; D tentatively reads TRBD1 or TRBD2 (7 bases each). The CDR3 is 15 residues long. Germline V gives CDR1 SGHTA, CDR2 FQGNSA. V was trimmed by 1 base and J by 4 bases, leaving 12 bases between them.

This clonotype was picked up a small number of times. This sequence joins TRBV4-2 and TRBJ2-2; 9 bases match TRBD2. Germline assignment: CDR1 LGHNA and CDR2 YNFKEQ. There are 17 residues in the CDR3. J lost 4 bases, V lost 1 base, and 7 bases had no gene match. The CDR3 sequence: CASSQARRGGATGELFF. The CDR3 nucleotides read TGTGCCAGCAGCCAAGCTAGGCGGGGGGGCGCCACCGGGGAGCTGTTTTTT.

This clonotype has at least ten counts. J is TRBJ2-3 and V is TRBV4-2, with D possibly called TRBD1 or TRBD2 (6 bases each). CDR1 LGHNA and CDR2 YNFKEQ come from the germline V gene. V was clipped by 1 base and J by 2 bases, with 22 bases between them. The CDR3 extends over 19 amino acids. The DNA of the CDR3 is TGTGCCAGCAGCCAAGCTTGGGGGCGGTACGGGGGCAACACAGATACGCAGTATTTT. Protein: CASSQAWGRYGGNTDTQYF.

The V and J genes are TRBV3-1 and TRBJ2-7; TRBD2 agrees at 10 bases. Germline V gene lookup returns CDR1 LGHDT and CDR2 YNNKEL (reference sequence). The CDR3 contains 18 residues. Trimming cost V 5 bases and J 5 bases; bases outside gene matches: 18. DNA for the CDR3: TGTGCCAGCAGCTCAAGCGTGACTAGCGGGTCCCACACTAACGAGCAGTACTTC. It yields the protein CASSSSVTSGSHTNEQYF.